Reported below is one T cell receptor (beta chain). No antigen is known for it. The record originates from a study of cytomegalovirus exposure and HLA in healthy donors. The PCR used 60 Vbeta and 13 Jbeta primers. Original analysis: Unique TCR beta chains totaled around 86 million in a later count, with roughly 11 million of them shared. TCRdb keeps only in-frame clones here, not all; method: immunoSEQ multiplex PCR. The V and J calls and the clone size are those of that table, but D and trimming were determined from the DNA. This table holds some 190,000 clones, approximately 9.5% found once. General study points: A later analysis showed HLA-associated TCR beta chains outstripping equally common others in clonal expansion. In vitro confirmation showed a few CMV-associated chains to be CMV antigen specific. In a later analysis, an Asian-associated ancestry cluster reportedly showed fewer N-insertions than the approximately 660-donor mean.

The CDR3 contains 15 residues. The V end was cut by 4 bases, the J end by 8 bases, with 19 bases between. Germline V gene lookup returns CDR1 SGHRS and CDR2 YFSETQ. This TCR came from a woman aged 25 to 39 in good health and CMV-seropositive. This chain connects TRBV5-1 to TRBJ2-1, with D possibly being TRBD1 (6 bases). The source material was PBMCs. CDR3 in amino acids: CASSPGQFLGDEQFF. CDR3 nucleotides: TGCGCCAGCAGCCCTGGACAGTTTCTTGGCGATGAGCAGTTCTTC.